Listed below are T cell receptor beta chains from one sample, sequenced in a study of T cell repertoires in cytomegalovirus infection. TCRdb re-called the reads with MiXCR, one entry per CDR3 protein. The sample gives over 150,000 distinct CDR3 sequences, around an eighth of which show up once; roughly 27% is in the top ten. Sample: PBMCs. All receptors derive from a human donor in good health (CMV status not recorded). Some clones in this sample may be carry-over from other donors' samples. The CDR3 runs from the conserved cysteine through the conserved F or W. D genes are given only for firm matches. Clone size is stated in some rows and not others, as once, few, many or a class when expanded.

V gene	D gene	clone size	J gene	CDR3 protein	CDR3 DNA
TRBV28	TRBD1	few	TRBJ1-1	CASSGGQGVGGEAFF	TGTGCCAGCAGCGGAGGACAGGGGGTAGGAGGTGAAGCTTTCTTT
TRBV6-2/TRBV6-3	-	many	TRBJ2-3	CASSLYTGADTQYF	TGTGCCAGCAGTCTATATACCGGCGCAGATACGCAGTATTTT
TRBV27	-	-	TRBJ1-4	CASSLWTGGLGGSEKLFF	TGTGCCAGCAGTTTATGGACGGGAGGTTTGGGGGGAAGTGAAAAACTGTTTTTT
TRBV28	TRBD1	-	TRBJ2-5	CASSVTGPGQETQYF	TGTGCCAGCAGTGTGACAGGGCCAGGGCAAGAGACCCAGTACTTC
TRBV7-3	-	-	TRBJ1-1	CASSFQGLGEAFF	TGTGCCAGCAGCTTTCAGGGTTTGGGGGAAGCTTTCTTT
TRBV7-2	-	many	TRBJ2-3	CASSPEVTVRGNTQYF	TGTGCCAGCAGCCCCGAGGTCACTGTAAGGGGAAATACGCAGTATTTT
TRBV15	-	few	TRBJ2-5	CATSKRFQETQYF	TGTGCCACCAGCAAGCGGTTTCAAGAGACCCAGTACTTC
TRBV29-1	TRBD1	few	TRBJ1-1	CRGQSGTEAFF	TGCAGGGGACAGTCGGGGACTGAAGCTTTCTTT
TRBV20-1	TRBD1	-	TRBJ1-1	CSARQGASNTEAFF	TGCAGTGCTAGACAGGGGGCCTCGAACACTGAAGCTTTCTTT
TRBV6-6	TRBD1	-	TRBJ1-2	CASSRTGGFHGYTF	TGTGCCAGCAGTCGGACAGGGGGATTCCATGGCTACACCTTC
TRBV15	-	few	TRBJ2-4	CATSVKLAKNIQYF	TGTGCCACCAGCGTGAAGCTAGCCAAAAACATTCAGTACTTC
TRBV6-2/TRBV6-3	TRBD1	many	TRBJ1-1	CASSTGGTEAFF	TGTGCCAGTTCTACAGGGGGCACTGAAGCTTTCTTT
TRBV12-3/TRBV12-4	-	many	TRBJ2-2	CASSPTGEKVGELFF	TGTGCCAGCAGTCCGACGGGGGAAAAGGTCGGGGAGCTGTTTTTT
TRBV7-2	-	many	TRBJ2-5	CASSLTSLRETQYF	TGTGCCAGCAGCTTAACTAGCCTTAGAGAGACCCAGTACTTC
TRBV7-2	TRBD2	many	TRBJ2-1	CASSHGGSTNEQFF	TGTGCCAGCAGCCACGGGGGGAGTACGAATGAGCAGTTCTTC
TRBV7-2	TRBD2	many	TRBJ2-1	CASSLVFLAGDYEQFF	TGTGCCAGCAGCTTAGTCTTCCTAGCGGGAGACTATGAGCAGTTCTTC
TRBV29-1	-	-	TRBJ2-2	CSVERGRTGELFF	TGCAGCGTTGAAAGAGGGCGCACCGGGGAGCTGTTTTTT
TRBV28	TRBD1	few	TRBJ2-7	CASRKTGGSREQYF	TGTGCCAGCAGAAAGACAGGGGGTTCCCGAGAGCAGTACTTC
TRBV12-3/TRBV12-4	-	many	TRBJ2-6	CASKPLGANVLTF	TGTGCCAGCAAGCCCCTTGGGGCCAACGTCCTGACTTTC